The rows below give T cell receptor beta chains drawn from one sample of a study of blood T cell repertoires in COVID-19. Measured with immunoSEQ multiplex PCR; TCRdb has only the in-frame clones, and not every one. This sample has a few hundred thousand clones, with more than 75% found just once. The specimen sequenced was PBMCs or T cells enriched from blood (not recorded which). The receptors were gathered from a woman aged 45-65 years who had recovered from COVID-19. CDR3s include the opening cysteine and the closing phenylalanine or tryptophan. D genes are given only for firm matches. The size of a clone is reported for some rows only, either as once, few or many, or as a class for expanded clones.

D	V	J	size	CDR3	DNA
.	TRBV27	TRBJ1-6	.	CATTRNNFNSPLHF	TGTGCCACCACCCGAAACAATTTTAATTCACCCCTCCACTTT
.	TRBV19	TRBJ2-7	.	CASSIGGLATASYEQYF	TGTGCCAGTAGTATTGGGGGCCTCGCGACAGCCTCCTACGAGCAGTACTTC
TRBD1	TRBV18	TRBJ1-1	.	CASSPLRQGASRTEAFF	TGTGCCAGCTCACCTCTGAGACAGGGGGCTTCTCGCACTGAAGCTTTCTTT
.	TRBV9	TRBJ1-2	.	CASSVEIGFTYGYTF	TGTGCCAGCAGCGTAGAGATCGGGTTTACATATGGCTACACCTTC
.	TRBV25-1	TRBJ1-5	once	CASSESGLGQPQHF	TGTGCCAGCAGTGAATCAGGGTTGGGTCAGCCCCAGCATTTT
TRBD1	TRBV2	TRBJ1-1	.	CASGDRENTEAFF	TGTGCCAGCGGGGACAGGGAAAACACTGAAGCTTTCTTT
.	TRBV28	TRBJ2-5	once	CASTAGIETQYF	TGTGCCAGCACCGCGGGAATAGAGACCCAGTACTTC
TRBD1	TRBV28	TRBJ1-2	.	CASRLSGQNYGYTF	TGTGCCAGCAGGCTTTCGGGACAGAACTATGGCTACACCTTC
.	TRBV2	TRBJ1-5	.	CASSGQGLGGNQPQHF	TGTGCCAGCAGTGGCCAGGGTCTTGGGGGCAATCAGCCCCAGCATTTT
.	TRBV5-1	TRBJ2-5	few	CASSLVPGFETQYF	TGCGCCAGCAGCTTGGTCCCAGGGTTTGAGACCCAGTACTTC
.	TRBV28	TRBJ1-1	once	CASSEGGNTEAFF	TGTGCCAGCAGTGAAGGGGGGAACACTGAAGCTTTCTTT
.	TRBV27	TRBJ2-1	.	CASSSQGRVYNEQFF	TGTGCCAGCAGTTCCCAAGGCAGGGTTTACAATGAGCAGTTCTTC
.	TRBV29-1	TRBJ1-3	.	CSVMGHSGNTIYF	TGCAGCGTTATGGGACACTCTGGAAACACCATATATTTT
TRBD1	TRBV2	TRBJ2-5	.	CASSPGQGGETQYF	TGTGCCAGCAGTCCGGGACAGGGGGGGGAGACCCAGTACTTC
.	TRBV19	TRBJ1-1	.	CASSRGPDRTNTEAFF	TGTGCCAGTAGTAGAGGCCCCGACAGAACGAACACTGAAGCTTTCTTT
.	TRBV27	TRBJ1-1	.	CASSLTAGSDTEAFF	TGTGCCAGCAGTTTAACGGCAGGGTCGGACACTGAAGCTTTCTTT
.	TRBV7-5	TRBJ2-7	.	CARSLSVYWLAGGYLHLRLLQYF	TGTGCCAGAAGCTTAAGTGTTTATTGGCTAGCGGGAGGATATCTTCACCTACGCCTGTTACAGTACTTC
.	TRBV7-2	TRBJ2-2	.	CASHASWGRSDTGELFF	TGTGCCAGCCATGCCTCGTGGGGGCGTTCTGACACCGGGGAGCTGTTTTTT
.	TRBV2	TRBJ2-7	.	CASSALRGEQYF	TGTGCCAGCAGTGCCCTAAGGGGCGAGCAGTACTTC
.	TRBV5-4	TRBJ1-1	.	CASSLGVNTEAFF	TGTGCCAGCAGCTTGGGAGTGAACACTGAAGCTTTCTTT
.	TRBV4-2	TRBJ2-1	.	CASSQERGGPYNEQFF	TGTGCCAGCAGCCAAGAAAGGGGGGGCCCCTACAATGAGCAGTTCTTC
.	TRBV3-1/TRBV3-2	TRBJ1-2	.	CASSQTPTGNGYTF	TGTGCCAGCAGCCAAACTCCGACAGGTAATGGCTACACCTTC
TRBD2	TRBV2	TRBJ2-7	.	CASSEAWASGYEQYF	TGTGCCAGCAGTGAAGCCTGGGCTAGCGGGTACGAGCAGTACTTC
.	TRBV2	TRBJ1-1	few	CASSNRVGDTEAFF	TGTGCCAGCAGTAACAGGGTGGGGGACACTGAAGCTTTCTTT
.	TRBV4-3	TRBJ2-7	once	CASSQDSLAQSYEQYF	TGCGCCAGCAGCCAAGATTCCCTAGCCCAATCCTACGAGCAGTACTTC
.	TRBV5-1	TRBJ2-2	.	CASSPGLEGGELFF	TGCGCCAGCAGCCCGGGACTTGAAGGCGGGGAGCTGTTTTTT
.	TRBV2	TRBJ1-4	.	CASKKQSNEKLFF	TGTGCCAGCAAGAAACAGAGCAATGAAAAACTGTTTTTT
TRBD1	TRBV4-3	TRBJ1-2	once	CASSRTGLEGYTF	TGCGCCAGCAGCCGGACAGGGTTGGAGGGCTACACCTTC
.	TRBV5-1	TRBJ2-2	few	CASTLPPAGNTGELFF	TGCGCCAGCACTTTACCACCAGCGGGGAACACCGGGGAGCTGTTTTTT
.	TRBV2	TRBJ1-2	once	CASIEGRDYGYTF	TGTGCCAGCATCGAGGGTAGGGACTATGGCTACACCTTC
.	TRBV9	TRBJ2-7	.	CASSAGLGAEQYF	TGTGCCAGCAGCGCAGGTCTGGGCGCAGAGCAGTACTTC
.	TRBV21-1	TRBJ2-7	.	CASSYPGQGDYEQYF	TGTGCCAGCAGCTATCCGGGACAGGGGGACTACGAGCAGTACTTC
.	TRBV30	TRBJ1-1	.	CACRQVGTEAFF	TGTGCCTGTAGACAGGTGGGCACTGAAGCTTTCTTT
TRBD1	TRBV5-8	TRBJ1-1	once	CASSLRDRVNTEAFF	TGTGCCAGCAGCCTCCGGGACAGAGTGAACACTGAAGCTTTCTTT
.	TRBV3-1/TRBV3-2	TRBJ2-1	.	CASSPLQKGYPEQFF	TGTGCCAGCAGCCCCCTCCAGAAGGGGTACCCTGAGCAGTTCTTC
.	TRBV6-5	TRBJ1-1	.	CASNPRAGYTEAFF	TGTGCCAGCAACCCGCGGGCGGGTTACACTGAAGCTTTCTTT
.	TRBV27	TRBJ1-2	.	CASSLSTDNYGYTF	TGTGCCAGCAGTTTATCGACTGATAACTATGGCTACACCTTC
TRBD1	TRBV15	TRBJ2-7	.	CATSRGTGGPQYF	TGTGCCACCAGCAGGGGGACAGGGGGCCCCCAGTACTTC
TRBD1	TRBV27	TRBJ2-7	once	CASSPRGTGYEQYF	TGTGCCAGCAGTCCCAGAGGGACAGGGTACGAGCAGTACTTC
.	TRBV4-1	TRBJ2-1	.	CASSQGLALAYNEQFF	TGCGCCAGCAGCCAAGGGCTAGCGTTGGCCTACAATGAGCAGTTCTTC
TRBD2	TRBV5-8	TRBJ2-2	.	CASSATSDGELFF	TGTGCCAGCAGCGCGACTAGCGACGGGGAGCTGTTTTTT
.	TRBV12-5	TRBJ1-2	.	CASVQGYYGYTF	TGTGCTAGTGTCCAGGGTTACTATGGCTACACCTTC
.	TRBV18	TRBJ1-1	.	CASSPSEVGEAFF	TGTGCCAGCTCACCATCGGAGGTCGGTGAAGCTTTCTTT
.	TRBV19	TRBJ1-2	.	CASTFERGYTF	TGTGCCAGTACCTTTGAACGGGGCTACACCTTC
TRBD1	TRBV5-1	TRBJ1-2	few	CASSGNPGQGRSMGYGYTF	TGCGCCAGCAGCGGGAACCCGGGACAGGGGAGGAGTATGGGCTATGGCTACACCTTC
.	TRBV15	TRBJ1-6	.	CATSRVTLGDSPLHF	TGTGCCACCAGCAGGGTGACCCTAGGGGATTCACCCCTCCACTTT
TRBD1	TRBV5-8	TRBJ1-1	.	CASSGGTGRPNTEAFF	TGTGCCAGCAGCGGGGGGACAGGGCGGCCTAACACTGAAGCTTTCTTT
.	TRBV2	TRBJ1-6	.	CASKTSVRDSPLHF	TGTGCCAGTAAGACTTCAGTCCGCGATTCACCCCTCCACTTT